The sequence of this T cell receptor beta chain was determined in a study of T cells after yellow fever vaccination. Study context: SMART-Seq v4 Ultra Low Input handled preparation of low-cell-number fractions. General study results and limits: The secondary T-cell response peaked on day 5, not day 15, but was weaker. In post-booster samples, most primary-vaccination clones reappeared (just under 98% CD4, about 91% CD8).

TCRdb reprocessed the 5' RACE reads with MiXCR, giving one entry per CDR3 protein. The sample contains about 350,000 distinct CDR3 sequences, 8.1% of which appear only once. This clonotype was seen only a few times. Its antigen is still unknown. The V segment lost 5 bases and the J segment 8 bases; nucleotides outside the gene matches: 21. The germline V gene has CDR1 MNHNS and CDR2 SASEGT. The CDR3 loop spans 18 amino acids. The chain recombines TRBV6-1 with TRBJ2-1; 7 bases agree with TRBD1. The sequence was collected from a man aged 18 to 29 who received the YFV17D yellow fever vaccine. The input for sequencing was PBMCs, taken 35 to 50 days after the first yellow fever vaccination. The CDR3 here is CASSRRSTPGQLGYEQFF. CDR3 bases: TGTGCCAGCAGTCGACGATCTACCCCGGGACAGCTTGGCTATGAGCAGTTCTTC.